This T cell receptor beta chain was identified in a study of shared clonotypes between healthy human individuals. Germline lookup yields CDR1 LNHDA and CDR2 SQIVND (reference sequence). This CDR3 contains 13 residues. Trimming stripped 5 bases from V and 0 bases from J, with 5 bases between. Every contributor of samples was a Caucasian grown-up residing in Nashville, Tennessee. Assay used: immunoSEQ multiplex PCR; TCRdb lists only in-frame clones, some missing. The sample has hundreds of thousands of clones; 95% to 98% are singletons. The V gene is TRBV19, the J gene TRBJ2-4; unclear D gene. The receptor's source is a woman in her twenties or thirties in good health. Material: naive CD4+ T cells sorted from blood. Subset: CD45RA+ positively selected. CDR3 bases: TGTGCCAGTAGTGATATAGCCAAAAACATTCAGTACTTC. Translation gives CASSDIAKNIQYF.